This T cell receptor (beta chain) originates from a study of CD8+CD57+ T cells in acquired aplastic anemia. Study details: Sorted CD4+ and CD8+ cells yielded DNA averaging around 3.2 ug. Healthy CD8+ samples averaged roughly 9.9 million reads.

The CDR3 contains 13 residues. CDR1 and CDR2 from the germline V gene are SGHVS and FQNEAQ. V was clipped by 9 bases and J by 2 bases, with 13 bases between them. General observations from the study: Any difference that existed in CD8+ Simpson's diversity between patients and controls was not significant.

This clonotype was found a few times. Its antigen is undetermined. Using genomic DNA as the template, TCR beta VDJ and CDR3 profiling was carried out. Each CDR3 protein gets one entry after TCRdb re-called the reads with MiXCR. The table shows some 240,000 distinct CDR3 sequences, with roughly 35% occurring only once. The source of this sequence is a human donor in good health, serving as a control. This sequence joins TRBV7-8 and TRBJ2-5; no definite D call. Sequenced sample: sorted CD4+, CD8+, or CD8+CD57+ T cells (not recorded which) from PBMCs. The CDR3 DNA reads as TGTGCCAGTAGCCCCGAACGGCAAGAGACCCAGTACTTC. The encoded protein is CASSPERQETQYF.